The rows below give T cell receptor beta chains drawn from one sample of a study of shared clonotypes between healthy human individuals. The assay was immunoSEQ multiplex PCR, and TCRdb's table has in-frame clones only and misses some. The sample carries hundreds of thousands of clones, roughly 78% recorded once. Sample: memory CD4+ T cells sorted from blood. The receptors were gathered from a woman in her thirties in good health. Each CDR3 is given with its conserved first and last residue. A D gene is named only where the DNA matches it firmly. Clone size is given for some rows only: seen once, a few or many times, or a class if the clone is expanded.

D	J	V	size	CDR3	DNA
TRBD2	TRBJ2-1	TRBV4-1	-	CASSHPGLAGGSTYNEQFF	TGCGCCAGCAGCCATCCCGGACTAGCGGGAGGATCAACCTACAATGAGCAGTTCTTC
-	TRBJ2-7	TRBV25-1	few	CASSSPGRYEQYF	TGTGCCAGCAGTTCCCCAGGCCGCTACGAGCAGTACTTC
TRBD1	TRBJ1-1	TRBV4-1	few	CASSPGRGTENTEAFF	TGCGCCAGCAGCCCGGGGCGTGGGACAGAGAACACTGAAGCTTTCTTT
TRBD2	TRBJ2-1	TRBV27	-	CASSFGTSWSGNEQFF	TGTGCCAGCAGTTTTGGGACTAGCTGGTCTGGAAATGAGCAGTTCTTC
-	TRBJ2-7	TRBV13	-	CASSRGALNYEQYF	TGTGCCAGCAGCCGTGGAGCCCTGAACTACGAGCAGTACTTC
-	TRBJ2-6	TRBV19	-	CASSTDSDLSGANVLTF	TGTGCCAGTAGTACAGACAGTGATCTCTCTGGGGCCAACGTCCTGACTTTC
-	TRBJ2-2	TRBV28	-	CASSRIELFF	TGTGCCAGCAGTCGAATAGAGCTGTTTTTT
TRBD1	TRBJ1-4	TRBV5-1	-	CASSSISGTGGEKLFF	TGCGCCAGCAGCTCAATCTCCGGGACAGGGGGCGAAAAACTGTTTTTT
TRBD1	TRBJ1-1	TRBV27	-	CASSPRTGGTNTEAFF	TGTGCCAGCAGTCCTCGGACAGGGGGGACGAACACTGAAGCTTTCTTT
TRBD2	TRBJ2-3	TRBV2	few	CASTNSPLAGGGTDTQYF	TGTGCCAGCACTAACAGCCCCCTAGCGGGAGGGGGCACAGATACGCAGTATTTT
TRBD2	TRBJ2-7	TRBV30	-	CAIGTSGHEQYF	TGTGCCATCGGGACTAGCGGTCACGAGCAGTACTTC
-	TRBJ2-1	TRBV30	-	CAQGQQTYNEQFF	TGTGCCCAGGGACAACAAACCTACAATGAGCAGTTCTTC
-	TRBJ1-5	TRBV5-1	-	CASSFAGDNQPQHF	TGCGCCAGCAGCTTTGCAGGGGACAATCAGCCCCAGCATTTT
TRBD2	TRBJ2-2	TRBV5-1	-	CASSVSGMNTGELFF	TGCGCCAGCAGCGTGAGCGGGATGAACACCGGGGAGCTGTTTTTT
TRBD1	TRBJ2-2	TRBV19	-	CASRGPGGPTGELFF	TGTGCCAGTAGGGGTCCAGGGGGCCCCACCGGGGAGCTGTTTTTT
-	TRBJ2-3	TRBV7-7	-	CASSPPLSRTQYF	TGTGCCAGCAGCCCCCCGTTGTCCCGGACGCAGTATTTT
-	TRBJ2-3	TRBV28	-	CASSLRGAGEDTQYF	TGTGCCAGCAGTTTAAGGGGAGCAGGGGAGGATACGCAGTATTTT
-	TRBJ1-2	TRBV6-6	-	CASSYRASDGYTF	TGTGCCAGCAGTTACCGGGCCAGTGATGGCTACACCTTC